Sequencing of this T cell receptor (beta chain) was carried out in a study of brain metastases from non-small cell lung cancer. Notes on the study in general: Expanded T-cell clones appeared in approximately 60% of brain metastases over primaries. Compared with primary tumors, brain metastases showed less T-cell infiltration. Paired brain metastases and primary tumors largely shared TCR repertoires.

The data were produced by immunoSEQ multiplex PCR, yet TCRdb's version contains in-frame clones alone and is incomplete. The sample records under 6,000 clones, 70% to 90% being singletons. Germline-derived CDR1 and CDR2 are MNHEY and SVGEGT. Trimming took off 2 bases at V and 13 bases at J, with 17 bases between the two ends. The CDR3 spans 13 residues. About this clone: Its antigen is not identified.

Specimen: tissue from a brain metastasis. This sequence originates from a donor aged 40 or over with non-small cell lung cancer. V gene TRBV6-2 or TRBV6-3 combines with J gene TRBJ1-1; unclear D gene. The CDR3 is CASSYPGLSSVFF. CDR3 nucleotides: TGTGCCAGCAGTTACCCCGGATTATCGAGCGTTTTCTTT.